The TCR beta chain described here comes from a study of cytomegalovirus exposure and HLA in healthy donors. Whole-study results and caveats: Across donors, sequencing depth was assumed by presence/absence analyses to be roughly uniform. Many donors shared some public TCRs, even though most TCR sequences were rare. In vitro checks showed that a few CMV-associated chains really do target CMV antigens.

Both 60 Vbeta primers and 13 Jbeta primers went into the PCR. Assay: immunoSEQ multiplex PCR; the TCRdb copy retains only in-frame clones and omits some. The sample lists some 200,000 clones, around 85% occurring once. Samples came from healthy bone marrow donors. Concerning this clone itself: What it binds is unknown.

The CDR3 length is 15 residues. Germline CDR1 reads KGHSH; CDR2 reads LQKENI. Unmatched junction bases numbered 9, after V lost 6 bases and J lost 7 bases. The sequence came from a girl aged 2 to 10 in good health and CMV-seronegative. The chain recombines TRBV18 with TRBJ1-6; 7 nucleotides match TRBD1. The specimen was PBMCs. CDR3 residues: CASSQRQGRNSPLHF. CDR3 bases: TGTGCCAGCTCCCAAAGACAGGGCCGGAATTCACCCCTCCACTTT.